This TCR beta chain was recorded in a study of technical replicates of blood from a few donors. Sequencing used immunoSEQ multiplex PCR; TCRdb keeps in-frame clones, though not all of them. The sample has about 94,000 clones, 90% to 96% seen once. V dropped 5 bases and J dropped 5; count of bases not matched to a gene: 13. The CDR3 covers 18 residues. Germline CDR1 SEHNR, CDR2 FQNEAQ (reference sequence). The clonotype was recovered from a human donor in good health. The sequenced sample was T cells isolated from PBMCs. The rearrangement links TRBV7-9 to TRBJ2-5; 14 nucleotides agree with TRBD2. Here the CDR3 reads CASSPGTSGSIFRETQYF. The CDR3 DNA follows: TGTGCCAGCAGCCCTGGGACTAGCGGGAGTATTTTCCGGGAGACCCAGTACTTC. Full variable domain (remainder filled in from reference TRBV7-9 and TRBJ2-5): DTGVSQNPRHKITKRGQNVTFRCDPISEHNRLYWYRQTLGQGPEFLTYFQNEAQLEKSRLLSDRFSAERPKGSFSTLEIQRTEQGDSAMYLCASSPGTSGSIFRETQYFGPGTRLLVL.